These 13 T cell receptor beta chains share one sample of origin, sequenced in a study of identical twins. In TCRdb, the 5' RACE reads were re-called with MiXCR into one record per CDR3 protein. Of hundreds of thousands of distinct CDR3 sequences listed, 9% to 15% were seen once; the top ten hold about 1.5%. These data are also associated with another study on yellow fever vaccine responses in identical twins.

Sequenced material: PBMCs. The receptors stem from a woman aged 18 to 35 in good health.

This clonotype was seen only a few times. The rearrangement links TRBV20-1 to TRBJ2-1; D might be TRBD2 (6 bases). CDR1 is DFQATT, CDR2 SNEGSKA, per germline (reference sequence). V lost 5 bases, J lost 0 bases, and 14 bases lay in between. This CDR3 region has 15 residues. The CDR3 DNA follows: TGCAGTGCTTCCCTGCTAGCGCGCTCCTACAATGAGCAGTTCTTC. It yields the protein CSASLLARSYNEQFF.

In its sample, this clonotype was seen a few times. J is TRBJ2-3 and V is TRBV20-1; 12 nucleotides align to TRBD2. The CDR3 length is 15 residues. CDR1 is DFQATT and CDR2 is SNEGSKA in the germline V gene (reference sequence). CDR3: CSAMGTSGSTDTQYF. The CDR3, as DNA: TGCAGCGCGATGGGGACTAGCGGGAGCACAGATACGCAGTATTTT.

This clonotype was detected many times. V and J are TRBV12-3 or TRBV12-4 and TRBJ1-2; a possible D gene is TRBD1 (5 bases). V was cut by 10 bases and J by 3 bases, with 15 bases left in between. The CDR3 consists of 13 residues. CDR3 in amino acids: CATPPKGYYGYTF. The CDR3 bases are TGTGCCACCCCCCCAAAGGGGTACTATGGCTACACCTTC.

The rearrangement joins TRBV7-2 to TRBJ2-5; D unresolved. Germline V gene data show CDR1 as SGHTA and CDR2 as FQGNSA. The V and J ends lost 1 base and 3 bases respectively, with 9 bases between them. This CDR3 is built from 14 residues. CDR3 region: CASSLGLEEETQYF. The CDR3 DNA is TGTGCCAGCAGCTTAGGGTTGGAAGAAGAGACCCAGTACTTC.

This clonotype was detected a few times. The CDR3 DNA reads TGTGCCACCCGCAACCAGCGGGAGCTTCTATACAATGAGCAGTTCTTC. It is translated as CATRNQRELLYNEQFF. The V call is TRBV7-2, the J call TRBJ2-1; 8 bases are shared with TRBD2. V was clipped by 10 bases and J by 4 bases; unmatched bases: 15. Germline V gene sequence: CDR1 SGHTA, CDR2 FQGNSA. The CDR3 consists of 16 residues.

This clonotype was observed a handful of times. V and J are TRBV28 and TRBJ1-5; D not resolved. CDR1 and CDR2 (germline): MDHEN, SYDVKM. This CDR3 is 14 amino acids long. Trimming left V 9 bases short and J 1 base short, with 13 bases between. CDR3: CASSPAGSNQPQHF. CDR3 nucleotides: TGTGCCAGTTCCCCGGCTGGGAGCAATCAGCCCCAGCATTTT.

Many counts were recorded for this clonotype. The rearrangement uses TRBV7-9 and TRBJ1-1, with 9 bases that match TRBD1. CDR1 is SEHNR and CDR2 is FQNEAQ in the germline V gene (reference sequence). The CDR3 is 15 residues long. The junction had 4 bases not matched to a gene; V was cut back by 5 bases and J by 0 bases. This CDR3 is CASSRGQGMNTEAFF. The CDR3 nucleotides are TGTGCCAGCAGCAGGGGACAGGGAATGAACACTGAAGCTTTCTTT. Supplemented by reference TRBV7-9 and TRBJ1-1, the full variable domain reads DTGVSQNPRHKITKRGQNVTFRCDPISEHNRLYWYRQTLGQGPEFLTYFQNEAQLEKSRLLSDRFSAERPKGSFSTLEIQRTEQGDSAMYLCASSRGQGMNTEAFFGQGTRLTVV.

This clonotype showed up just a few times. The V gene is TRBV20-1, the J gene TRBJ2-2; D unclear. Germline V gene data show CDR1 as DFQATT and CDR2 as SNEGSKA (reference sequence). The CDR3 covers 14 residues. Trimming shortened V by 3 bases and J by 3 bases, and 11 bases separated the two germline ends. In DNA form, the CDR3 reads TGCAGTGCTAGGGTCGGTCCCTACACCGGGGAGCTGTTTTTT. Its protein product is CSARVGPYTGELFF.

In this sample, this clonotype turned up a few times. V is TRBV12-3 or TRBV12-4 and J is TRBJ2-1; 7 bases are shared with TRBD1. V lost 5 bases to trimming and J lost 2 bases; unmatched junction nucleotides: 12. CDR3 length: 17 amino acids. CDR3 sequence (DNA): TGTGCCAGCAGTACGCGACAGGGTCGCGGACCCTACAATGAGCAGTTCTTC. This sequence encodes CASSTRQGRGPYNEQFF.

The chain couples TRBV7-3 to TRBJ2-1; D might be TRBD2 (6 bases). The CDR3 loop spans 16 amino acids. The V and J ends lost 5 bases and 0 bases respectively, with 14 bases between them. CDR1 and CDR2 (germline): SGHTA, FQGTGA. The CDR3 loop reads CASSLGGKSSYNEQFF. Written as DNA, the CDR3 is TGTGCCAGCAGCCTGGGGGGTAAGAGCTCCTACAATGAGCAGTTCTTC.

This clonotype was recorded a few times. This rearrangement joins TRBV7-6 to TRBJ2-2, with 9 bases that match TRBD1. Germline V lookup: CDR1 SGHVS, CDR2 FNYEAQ. The CDR3 contains 16 residues. Losses at the gene ends were 1 base for V and 4 bases for J; bases not matched to a gene: 4. Here the CDR3 DNA reads TGTGCCAGCAGCTTAGGGGGACAGGGAGCCACCGGGGAGCTGTTTTTT. It translates to CASSLGGQGATGELFF.

V and J are TRBV7-2 and TRBJ2-1, with D maybe TRBD2 (5 bases). The CDR3 has 15 amino acids. From germline, CDR1 is SGHTA and CDR2 FQGNSA. Trimming took 5 bases from V and 6 from J, leaving 17 bases between them. CDR3 sequence: CASSPGSFFANEQFF. In DNA form, the CDR3 reads TGTGCCAGCAGCCCTGGGAGTTTTTTCGCCAATGAGCAGTTCTTC.

Many counts were recorded for this clonotype. The rearrangement links TRBV24-1 to TRBJ2-6, with D tentatively TRBD1 (5 bases). V dropped 3 bases and J dropped 4 bases, with 12 bases sitting between them. The germline gives CDR1 KGHDR, CDR2 SFDVKD. This CDR3 is 16 amino acids long. The CDR3: CATSDGTGLGANVLTF. CDR3 DNA: TGTGCCACCAGTGATGGAACAGGCCTCGGGGCCAACGTCCTGACTTTC.